The T cell receptor (beta chain) described here comes from a study of T-cell memory formation after mild COVID-19. Overall study findings and caveats: There was a balanced CD4/CD8 profile in clones contracting day 15 to 85, and later expanders leaned CD4+.

This clonotype was seen more than once but under ten times. Its antigen is undetermined. Constant-segment primers were used for 5'RACE, and the resulting TCR alpha and TCR beta cDNA libraries carried sample barcodes and UMIs. One entry per CDR3 protein, called by TCRdb with MiXCR from the 5' RACE reads. The sample holds hundreds of thousands of distinct CDR3 sequences, around 13% seen once. This TCR was recovered from a man between 18 and 29 years old who had mild COVID-19 (a few samples of this study predate the infection). Cell type and time point are not known. Sequenced material: PBMCs or a T cell subset sorted from them (not recorded which).

The CDR3 DNA is TGTGCCAGCAGCGGGACAATTGGAGATACGCAGTATTTT. Amino acids: CASSGTIGDTQYF. V usage is TRBV7-8 and J usage is TRBJ2-3, with D possibly being TRBD1 (6 bases). Per germline, CDR1 SGHVS and CDR2 FQNEAQ. This CDR3 spans 13 amino acids. The V end lost 5 bases, the J end lost 5 bases, and 11 bases lay between the germline ends.